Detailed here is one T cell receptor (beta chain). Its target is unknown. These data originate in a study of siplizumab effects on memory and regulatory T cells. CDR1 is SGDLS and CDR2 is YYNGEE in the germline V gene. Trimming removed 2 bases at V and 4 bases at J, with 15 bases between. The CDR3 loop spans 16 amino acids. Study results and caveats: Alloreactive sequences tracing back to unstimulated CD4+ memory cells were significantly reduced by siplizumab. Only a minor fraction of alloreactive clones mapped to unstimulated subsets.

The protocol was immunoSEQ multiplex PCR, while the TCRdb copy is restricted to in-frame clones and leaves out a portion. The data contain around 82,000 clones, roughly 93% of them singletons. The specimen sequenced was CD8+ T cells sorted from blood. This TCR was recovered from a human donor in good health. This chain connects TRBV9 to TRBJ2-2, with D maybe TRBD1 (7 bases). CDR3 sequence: CASSVVGGGITGELFF. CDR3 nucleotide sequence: TGTGCCAGCAGCGTCGTAGGAGGGGGCATCACCGGGGAGCTGTTTTTT.